This T cell receptor (beta chain) was identified during a study of graft-versus-host responses after intestinal transplantation. General study points: In recipient marrow, GvH clones were found, and some appeared first in ileum or blood. Patients who carried graft-donor T cell macrochimerism also had high graft-versus-host to host-versus-graft clonal ratios in their allografts. An association linked early post-transplant HvG declines with peak circulating GvH clone levels.

V gave up 4 bases and J gave up 1 base, with 11 bases separating them. Germline lookup yields CDR1 SGHNT and CDR2 YYREEE (reference sequence). This CDR3 comprises 14 residues. Profiling relied on immunoSEQ multiplex PCR, and the TCRdb table lists in-frame clones only, not all of them. The sample includes roughly 28,000 clones, around 76% of them seen just once. This clone was seen more than once but under ten times. Its specificity is unknown. This receptor was obtained from a human donor who received an intestinal transplant. The sample in question was unstimulated CD4+ T cells sorted from spleen or lymph node cells, obtained before intestinal transplant. This rearrangement joins TRBV5-4 to TRBJ2-5; tentative D call: TRBD1 (6 bases). This chain's CDR3 is CASSNTGTQETQYF. The CDR3, as DNA: TGTGCCAGCAGCAATACAGGGACCCAAGAGACCCAGTACTTC.